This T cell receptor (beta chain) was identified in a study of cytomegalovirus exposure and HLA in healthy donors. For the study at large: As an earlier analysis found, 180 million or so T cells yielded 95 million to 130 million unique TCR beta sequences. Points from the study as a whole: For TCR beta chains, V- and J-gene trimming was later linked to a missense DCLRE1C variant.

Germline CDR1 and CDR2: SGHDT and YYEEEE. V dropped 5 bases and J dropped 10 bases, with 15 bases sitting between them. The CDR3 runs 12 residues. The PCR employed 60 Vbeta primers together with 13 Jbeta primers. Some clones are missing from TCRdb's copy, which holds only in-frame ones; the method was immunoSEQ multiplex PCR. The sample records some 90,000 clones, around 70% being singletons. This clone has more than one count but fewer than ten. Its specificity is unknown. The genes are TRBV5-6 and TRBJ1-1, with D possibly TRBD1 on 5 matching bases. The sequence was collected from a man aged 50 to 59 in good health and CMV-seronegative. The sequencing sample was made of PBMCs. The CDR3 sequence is CASSNRGGVAFF. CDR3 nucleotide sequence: TGTGCCAGCAGTAATCGGGGGGGGGTAGCTTTCTTT.